A selection of T cell receptor beta chains follows, all from one sample in a study of blood T cell repertoires in COVID-19. Sequencing was performed with immunoSEQ multiplex PCR; in TCRdb, only in-frame clones are kept and a portion is missing. The repertoire includes 300,000 or so clones, about 87% of them detected once, and about 8% sits in the top ten. Sequencing was carried out using peripheral blood. These receptors came from a woman aged 50 to 65 who had recovered from COVID-19. The CDR3 runs from the conserved cysteine through the conserved F or W. The order of the fields is D gene, V gene, J gene, clone size, CDR3 DNA, CDR3 protein. D genes are given only for firm matches. Clone size, where shown, is once, few, many, or a class for clones that have expanded.

D gene: .
V gene: TRBV5-8
J gene: TRBJ2-3
clone size: once
CDR3 DNA: TGTGCCAGCAGCTTGGATCCGGACATCGGGGGGCAGTATTTT
CDR3 protein: CASSLDPDIGGQYF

D gene: .
V gene: TRBV28
J gene: TRBJ1-2
clone size: .
CDR3 DNA: TGTGCCAGCAGTTTGAACAGGGCTAACTATGGCTACACCTTC
CDR3 protein: CASSLNRANYGYTF

D gene: .
V gene: TRBV30
J gene: TRBJ2-1
clone size: .
CDR3 DNA: TGTGCCTGGGGGTCGGTTTCCTACAATGAGCAGTTCTTC
CDR3 protein: CAWGSVSYNEQFF

D gene: .
V gene: TRBV6-1
J gene: TRBJ2-3
clone size: .
CDR3 DNA: TGTGCCAGCAGTGAAGTAGGGGGTACGCAGTATTTT
CDR3 protein: CASSEVGGTQYF

D gene: TRBD2
V gene: TRBV13
J gene: TRBJ2-1
clone size: .
CDR3 DNA: TGTGCCAGCAGAATTCTAGCGGGGGGATACAATGAGCAGTTCTTC
CDR3 protein: CASRILAGGYNEQFF

D gene: .
V gene: TRBV12-3/TRBV12-4
J gene: TRBJ1-3
clone size: .
CDR3 DNA: TGTGCCAGCACCGACGGAGGGGGAAACACCATATATTTT
CDR3 protein: CASTDGGGNTIYF

D gene: .
V gene: TRBV11-2
J gene: TRBJ2-2
clone size: once
CDR3 DNA: TGTGCCAGCAACAGGTTCACCGGGGAGCTGTTTTTT
CDR3 protein: CASNRFTGELFF

D gene: .
V gene: TRBV27
J gene: TRBJ1-6
clone size: .
CDR3 DNA: TGTGCCAGCAGTCCATGGGCAGGCCTCTATAATTCACCCCTCCACTTT
CDR3 protein: CASSPWAGLYNSPLHF

D gene: TRBD1
V gene: TRBV19
J gene: TRBJ1-1
clone size: .
CDR3 DNA: TGTGCCAGTAGTCCGACCCGACAGGGGACTGAAGCTTTCTTT
CDR3 protein: CASSPTRQGTEAFF

D gene: TRBD1
V gene: TRBV4-1
J gene: TRBJ2-7
clone size: .
CDR3 DNA: TGCGCCAGCAGCCAACCCGGGACAGGGCGCTACGAGCAGTACTTC
CDR3 protein: CASSQPGTGRYEQYF

D gene: .
V gene: TRBV11-2
J gene: TRBJ2-7
clone size: once
CDR3 DNA: TGTGCCAGCAGCTTAGGTCAGGGTAGCGAGCAGTACTTC
CDR3 protein: CASSLGQGSEQYF

D gene: TRBD1
V gene: TRBV5-1
J gene: TRBJ2-5
clone size: .
CDR3 DNA: TGCGCCAGCAGCTGGGGGACAGACCAAGAGACCCAGTACTTC
CDR3 protein: CASSWGTDQETQYF

D gene: TRBD1
V gene: TRBV4-3
J gene: TRBJ1-6
clone size: .
CDR3 DNA: TGCGCCAGCAGCCGAGGGACAGGGGATAATTCACCCCTCCACTTT
CDR3 protein: CASSRGTGDNSPLHF

D gene: .
V gene: TRBV7-6
J gene: TRBJ2-3
clone size: .
CDR3 DNA: TGTGCCAGCAGCTTAGTCCCCGTTTCGGGACGGGAGACAGATACGCAGTATTTT
CDR3 protein: CASSLVPVSGRETDTQYF

D gene: TRBD2
V gene: TRBV9
J gene: TRBJ2-1
clone size: .
CDR3 DNA: TGTGCCAGCAGCCCCAAGAGCGGGGGGATTACTGAAGCCTACAATGAGCAGTTCTTC
CDR3 protein: CASSPKSGGITEAYNEQFF

D gene: .
V gene: TRBV19
J gene: TRBJ2-1
clone size: .
CDR3 DNA: TGTGCCAGTAGTATTAGTCGGGGGGCGTCCTACAATGAGCAGTTCTTC
CDR3 protein: CASSISRGASYNEQFF

D gene: TRBD2
V gene: TRBV3-1/TRBV3-2
J gene: TRBJ2-2
clone size: .
CDR3 DNA: TGTGCCAGCAGCAGGACTAGCGGGGGTACGAACACCGGGGAGCTGTTTTTT
CDR3 protein: CASSRTSGGTNTGELFF

D gene: TRBD1
V gene: TRBV19
J gene: TRBJ1-5
clone size: .
CDR3 DNA: TGTGCCAGTAGTCTGAGGGGACAGGGATCCAGCAATCAGCCCCAGCATTTT
CDR3 protein: CASSLRGQGSSNQPQHF

D gene: TRBD1
V gene: TRBV5-4
J gene: TRBJ2-2
clone size: .
CDR3 DNA: TGTGCCAGCAGCACACAGGGGCTTCTCACCGGGGAGCTGTTTTTT
CDR3 protein: CASSTQGLLTGELFF

D gene: .
V gene: TRBV3-1/TRBV3-2
J gene: TRBJ1-5
clone size: .
CDR3 DNA: TGTGCCAGCAGCCCGGAGGGGAGCAATCAGCCCCAGCATTTT
CDR3 protein: CASSPEGSNQPQHF

D gene: TRBD1
V gene: TRBV19
J gene: TRBJ1-4
clone size: .
CDR3 DNA: TGTGCCAGTAGAGAACCGGGACAGGGGCATGAAAAACTGTTTTTT
CDR3 protein: CASREPGQGHEKLFF

D gene: .
V gene: TRBV28
J gene: TRBJ1-5
clone size: .
CDR3 DNA: TGTGCCAGCAGTTTCGCCCGGGACATAGAGGGTCAGCCCCAGCATTTT
CDR3 protein: CASSFARDIEGQPQHF

D gene: .
V gene: TRBV11-2
J gene: TRBJ2-7
clone size: .
CDR3 DNA: TGTGCCAGCAGCTTAGATCCCCCAACAGAAATACGCGAGCAGTACTTC
CDR3 protein: CASSLDPPTEIREQYF

D gene: TRBD1
V gene: TRBV5-6
J gene: TRBJ2-5
clone size: .
CDR3 DNA: TGTGCCAGCAGCTTGGATTGGGACAGGGGTCTCAGAGAGACCCAGTACTTC
CDR3 protein: CASSLDWDRGLRETQYF

D gene: .
V gene: TRBV10-3
J gene: TRBJ1-1
clone size: .
CDR3 DNA: TGTGCCATCAGGGGCCAGGTGCAGCTGAACACTGAAGCTTTCTTT
CDR3 protein: CAIRGQVQLNTEAFF

D gene: .
V gene: TRBV28
J gene: TRBJ1-2
clone size: .
CDR3 DNA: TGTGCCAGCAGGCCACAGGGATCCTATGGCTACACCTTC
CDR3 protein: CASRPQGSYGYTF

D gene: .
V gene: TRBV5-5
J gene: TRBJ1-4
clone size: few
CDR3 DNA: TGTGCCAGCAGCTTCGGGTTGCAGCCGAATGAAAAACTGTTTTTT
CDR3 protein: CASSFGLQPNEKLFF

D gene: .
V gene: TRBV11-2
J gene: TRBJ2-3
clone size: .
CDR3 DNA: TGTGCCAGCAGCACCAACTCGGTCCGTACGCAGTATTTT
CDR3 protein: CASSTNSVRTQYF

D gene: .
V gene: TRBV18
J gene: TRBJ2-7
clone size: .
CDR3 DNA: TGTGCCAGCTCACCGCCCAACGACATGTCCCTGTACTTC
CDR3 protein: CASSPPNDMSLYF

D gene: TRBD2
V gene: TRBV4-2
J gene: TRBJ2-3
clone size: few
CDR3 DNA: TGTGCCAGCAGCCTTCAGGCGGGAGCGGGGGGGACCACAGATACGCAGTATTTT
CDR3 protein: CASSLQAGAGGTTDTQYF

D gene: .
V gene: TRBV29-1
J gene: TRBJ1-2
clone size: .
CDR3 DNA: TGCAGCGTTGAGACAGAGGCGGTGTATTACGGCTACACCTTC
CDR3 protein: CSVETEAVYYGYTF

D gene: .
V gene: TRBV4-1
J gene: TRBJ2-2
clone size: .
CDR3 DNA: TGCGCCAGCAGCCCCGCGGAGCGGACCGGGGAGCTGTTTTTT
CDR3 protein: CASSPAERTGELFF

D gene: TRBD2
V gene: TRBV4-1
J gene: TRBJ2-7
clone size: .
CDR3 DNA: TGCGCCAGCAGCCAAGTAGCACTAGCGTTTATTAGCTCCTACGAGCAGTACTTC
CDR3 protein: CASSQVALAFISSYEQYF